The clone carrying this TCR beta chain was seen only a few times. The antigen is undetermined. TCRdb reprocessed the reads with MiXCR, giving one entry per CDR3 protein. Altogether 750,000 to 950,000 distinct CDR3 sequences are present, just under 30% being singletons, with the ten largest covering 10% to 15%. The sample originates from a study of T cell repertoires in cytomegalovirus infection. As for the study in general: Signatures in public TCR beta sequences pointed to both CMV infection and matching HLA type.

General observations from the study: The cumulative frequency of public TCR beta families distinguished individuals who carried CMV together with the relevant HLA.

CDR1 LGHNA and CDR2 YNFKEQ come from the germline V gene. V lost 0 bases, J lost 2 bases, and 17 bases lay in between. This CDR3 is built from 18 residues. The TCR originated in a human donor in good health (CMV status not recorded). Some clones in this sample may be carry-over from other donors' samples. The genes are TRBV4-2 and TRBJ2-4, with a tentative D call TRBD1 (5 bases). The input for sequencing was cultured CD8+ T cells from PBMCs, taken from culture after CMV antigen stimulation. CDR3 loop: CASSQEVSTVGPKNIQYF. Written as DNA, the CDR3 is TGTGCCAGCAGCCAAGAGGTTTCGACAGTAGGGCCCAAAAACATTCAGTACTTC.